A single sample is the source of the 26 T cell receptor beta chains below, sequenced in a study of T cell repertoires in urothelial bladder cancer. Assay: immunoSEQ multiplex PCR; the TCRdb copy retains only in-frame clones and omits some. Found here are hundreds of clones, about 71% of them singletons; the top ten hold about 20%. Sequenced: tumor-infiltrating cells from bladder cancer. The receptor source for this set is a human donor with urothelial carcinoma.

The chain carries TRBV5-1 and TRBJ1-1; D unresolved. CDR3 length equals 15 residues. V lost 5 bases to trimming and J lost 1 base, with 15 bases between them. Germline CDR1 reads SGHRS; CDR2 reads YFSETQ. In nucleotides, the CDR3 is TGCGCCAGCAGTCCTGACGGCGCGAGGAACACTGAAGCTTTCTTT. Translating it yields CASSPDGARNTEAFF.

This clone was seen only a few times. The rearrangement links TRBV5-5 to TRBJ2-5; the D gene could be TRBD1 or TRBD2 (5 bases each). The germline CDR1 and CDR2 sequences are SGHKS and YYEKEE (reference sequence). The CDR3 sequence is 16 residues long. Between the trimmed V and J ends, which lost 6 bases and 3 bases, there was a span of 21 bases. CDR3 in DNA: TGTGCCAGCACCGCCGCCGTAAGGTTGGGGGAAGAGACCCAGTACTTC. Its translation is CASTAAVRLGEETQYF.

For the CDR3, the DNA is TGTGCCAGCAGTCCGTCTCTAGCGGGGGGGCGGGGAGAGCAGTTCTTC. Its protein is CASSPSLAGGRGEQFF. The rearrangement links TRBV27 to TRBJ2-1; 12 nucleotides align to TRBD2. Germline CDR1 reads MNHEY; CDR2 reads SMNVEV (reference sequence). Trimming took 5 bases from V and 10 from J; bases not matched to a gene: 12. The CDR3 length is 16 residues.

The rearrangement uses TRBV7-9 and TRBJ1-3; a weak D match, TRBD1 (5 bases). Trimming cost V 4 bases and J 4 bases, with 17 bases left between them. This CDR3 is built from 16 residues. The germline V gene encodes CDR1 SEHNR and CDR2 FQNEAQ (reference sequence). As DNA, the CDR3 is TGTGCCAGCAGCTGGGGTCTGCCGGGGGGAGGAAACACCATATATTTT. Protein product: CASSWGLPGGGNTIYF.

The chain links TRBV10-2 to TRBJ1-3; 8 nucleotides agree with TRBD1. This CDR3 has 15 residues. CDR1 WSHSY and CDR2 SAAADI come from the germline V gene. Unmatched junction bases numbered 8, after V lost 5 bases and J lost 5 bases. The CDR3: CASSPGTGPRNTIYF. The CDR3 DNA sequence: TGCGCCAGCAGTCCCGGGACAGGCCCGAGAAACACCATATATTTT.

The chain joins TRBV5-1 to TRBJ2-6; D is unresolved. This CDR3 comprises 15 residues. In germline, CDR1 is SGHRS, CDR2 YFSETQ. The V gene lost 7 bases and the J gene lost 0 bases, with 11 bases spanning the gap. CDR3 coding DNA: TGCGCCAGCGCCCGAAGTGTCTCTGGGGCCAACGTCCTGACTTTC. This encodes CASARSVSGANVLTF. The full variable domain, rest sourced from reference TRBV5-1 and TRBJ2-6, is KAGVTQTPRYLIKTRGQQVTLSCSPISGHRSVSWYQQTPGQGLQFLFEYFSETQRNKGNFPGRFSGRQFSNSRSEMNVSTLELGDSALYLCASARSVSGANVLTFGAGSRLTVL.

This clone has more than one count but fewer than ten. This chain joins TRBV7-9 and TRBJ1-1; D gene unclear. Germline assignment: CDR1 SEHNR and CDR2 FQNEAQ (reference sequence). CDR3 length equals 13 residues. The germline V and J ends were trimmed by 8 bases and 1 base, with 11 bases remaining between them. This CDR3 is CASQKRANTEAFF. The DNA of the CDR3 is TGTGCCAGCCAGAAGAGGGCGAACACTGAAGCTTTCTTT.

The V gene is TRBV7-9, the J gene TRBJ2-3, with 12 bases aligning to TRBD2. The CDR3 consists of 16 residues. Trimming removed 4 bases from V and 2 bases from J; junction bases left unmatched: 4. Germline CDR1 SEHNR, CDR2 FQNEAQ (reference sequence). As DNA, the CDR3 is TGTGCCAGCAGCTCACCTAGCGGGAGGGCCACAGATACGCAGTATTTT. Its translation is CASSSPSGRATDTQYF.

CDR3 sequence: CASSLDSGEQFF. In DNA, the CDR3 is TGTGCCAGCAGCTTAGATAGCGGTGAGCAGTTCTTC. V usage is TRBV7-7 and J usage is TRBJ2-1; possible D gene TRBD2, 6 bases. The CDR3 length is 12 residues. The V and J ends lost 1 base and 9 bases respectively, with 7 bases between them. CDR1 is SSHAT and CDR2 is FNYEAQ in the germline V gene (reference sequence).

DNA of the CDR3: TGTGCCAGCAATGGGGCCGGGACTAGCGGGAGCAATGAGCAGTTCTTC. Protein: CASNGAGTSGSNEQFF. J is TRBJ2-1 and V is TRBV27; TRBD2 matches 14 bases. Losses at the gene ends were 7 bases for V and 6 bases for J; bases not matched to a gene: 8. The length of the CDR3 is 16 residues. From germline, CDR1 is MNHEY and CDR2 SMNVEV (reference sequence).

This clone was observed a single time. The chain carries TRBV5-1 and TRBJ1-1, with 7 bases matching TRBD1. This CDR3 contains 16 residues. Trimming at V came to 1 base and at J to 0 bases, leaving 6 bases not matched to a gene. Germline V gene sequence: CDR1 SGHRS, CDR2 YFSETQ. The CDR3 nucleotides are TGCGCCAGCAGCTTGACGCCAGGGGGGGTGAACACTGAAGCTTTCTTT. The encoded protein is CASSLTPGGVNTEAFF. The variable domain in full, completed from reference TRBV5-1 and TRBJ1-1, reads KAGVTQTPRYLIKTRGQQVTLSCSPISGHRSVSWYQQTPGQGLQFLFEYFSETQRNKGNFPGRFSGRQFSNSRSEMNVSTLELGDSALYLCASSLTPGGVNTEAFFGQGTRLTVV.

V is TRBV5-6 and J is TRBJ1-1; D unclear. Germline V lookup: CDR1 SGHDT, CDR2 YYEEEE. This CDR3 comprises 11 residues. V shed 4 bases and J shed 7 bases, with 8 bases lying between them. CDR3: CASSRLGEAFF. Here the CDR3 DNA reads TGTGCCAGCAGCCGCCTCGGTGAAGCTTTCTTT. The full variable domain, its missing parts supplied by reference TRBV5-6 and TRBJ1-1, is DAGVTQSPTHLIKTRGQQVTLRCSPKSGHDTVSWYQQALGQGPQFIFQYYEEEERQRGNFPDRFSGHQFPNYSSELNVNALLLGDSALYLCASSRLGEAFFGQGTRLTVV.

The chain joins TRBV30 to TRBJ2-7; D ambiguous. Germline assignment: CDR1 GTSNPN and CDR2 SVGIG (reference sequence). Trimming pared 3 bases from V and 2 bases from J, leaving 8 bases between. The CDR3 spans 12 residues. The CDR3 is CAWRAAPYEQYF. The CDR3 coding sequence is TGTGCCTGGAGGGCCGCCCCCTACGAGCAGTACTTC.

The gene calls are TRBV6-9 and TRBJ1-2; perhaps TRBD1 as D (6 bases). V was shortened by 6 bases and J by 8 bases, with 13 bases between the two germline ends. In germline, CDR1 is MNHGY, CDR2 SVAAGI. The CDR3 is 12 residues long. This CDR3 is CASRYRADGYTF. Here the CDR3 DNA reads TGTGCCAGCAGGTACAGGGCGGACGGCTACACCTTC.

The chain combines TRBV5-6 with TRBJ2-7; TRBD1 aligns across 9 bases. The CDR3 extends over 17 amino acids. J was trimmed by 3 bases and V by 1 base; bases with no gene match: 11. The germline V gene encodes CDR1 SGHDT and CDR2 YYEEEE. CDR3 sequence: CASSLIKGTGRFYEQYF. CDR3 DNA sequence: TGTGCCAGCAGCTTGATAAAGGGGACAGGGCGTTTCTACGAGCAGTACTTC. Based on the CDR3 plus reference TRBV5-6 and TRBJ2-7, the full variable domain is DAGVTQSPTHLIKTRGQQVTLRCSPKSGHDTVSWYQQALGQGPQFIFQYYEEEERQRGNFPDRFSGHQFPNYSSELNVNALLLGDSALYLCASSLIKGTGRFYEQYFGPGTRLTVT.

In its sample, this clone was seen a few times. The chain employs TRBV6-6 and TRBJ1-2; D perhaps matches TRBD1 (5 bases). Trimming left V 7 bases short and J 2 bases short, with 14 bases between. The germline V gene has CDR1 MNHNY and CDR2 SVGAGI (reference sequence). This CDR3 contains 14 residues. DNA for the CDR3: TGTGCCAGCACCGGGCAGGGCGGGAACTATGGCTACACCTTC. Encoded protein: CASTGQGGNYGYTF.

J is TRBJ1-4 and V is TRBV2, with D maybe TRBD1 (5 bases). This CDR3 spans 14 amino acids. From germline, CDR1 is SNHLY and CDR2 FYNNEI. V lost 5 bases to trimming and J lost 8 bases, with 15 bases between them. This CDR3 is CASSSEGIGEKLFF. CDR3 coding DNA: TGTGCCAGCAGTTCGGAGGGGATAGGAGAAAAACTGTTTTTT.

The J gene is TRBJ2-1, the V gene TRBV29-1, with 11 bases matching TRBD2. V lost 6 bases to trimming and J lost 5 bases; unmatched junction nucleotides: 3. This CDR3 is built from 13 residues. Germline V gene lookup returns CDR1 SQVTM and CDR2 ANQGSEA. The CDR3 sequence is CSVTSGGHNEQFF. The CDR3 nucleotides read TGCAGCGTCACTAGCGGGGGACACAATGAGCAGTTCTTC.

The chain carries TRBV6-5 and TRBJ1-1; TRBD1 agrees at 7 bases. The V gene's germline CDR1 is MNHEY and CDR2 SVGAGI. Trimming took 7 bases from V and 4 from J; bases not matched to a gene: 12. The CDR3 is 15 amino acids. The CDR3 reads CASTLGDRRSTEAFF. The CDR3 coding sequence is TGTGCCAGCACCTTGGGGGACAGAAGGAGCACTGAAGCTTTCTTT.

The gene calls are TRBV4-2 and TRBJ2-7; 9 nucleotides agree with TRBD2. Losses at the gene ends were 1 base for V and 3 bases for J; bases not matched to a gene: 13. CDR1 and CDR2 from the germline V gene are LGHNA and YNFKEQ. The CDR3 has 18 amino acids. For the CDR3, the DNA is TGTGCCAGCAGCCAAGCCCAGGGGATTGCGGGAGGGTACTACGAGCAGTACTTC. It codes for CASSQAQGIAGGYYEQYF.

The chain uses TRBV5-1 and TRBJ2-2; D is unclear. V lost 4 bases and J 1 base, leaving 14 bases between the germline ends. The V gene's germline CDR1 is SGHRS and CDR2 YFSETQ. This CDR3 is built from 16 residues. The CDR3 loop reads CASSPGWGMNTGELFF. The CDR3 DNA reads as TGCGCCAGCAGCCCCGGCTGGGGAATGAACACCGGGGAGCTGTTTTTT.

This clone was found a few times. The chain links TRBV10-1 to TRBJ2-3; 12 positions agree with TRBD2. V shed 3 bases, J shed 2 bases, and the junction held 6 bases outside the gene matches. The CDR3 loop spans 17 amino acids. Germline V gene lookup returns CDR1 WNHNN and CDR2 SYGVQD (reference sequence). The CDR3 here is CASSDGRLAGDTDTQYF. CDR3 DNA sequence: TGCGCCAGCAGTGATGGTCGACTAGCGGGAGACACAGATACGCAGTATTTT.

This chain connects TRBV5-5 to TRBJ1-5; maybe TRBD1 (5 bases). CDR3 size: 17 residues. Trimming pared 0 bases from V and 0 bases from J, leaving 13 bases between. Germline CDR1 and CDR2: SGHKS and YYEKEE (reference sequence). The CDR3, as DNA: TGTGCCAGCAGCTTGGTGGGGGGAGGTTATAGCAATCAGCCCCAGCATTTT. Residues: CASSLVGGGYSNQPQHF.

V is TRBV9 and J is TRBJ2-1, with 7 bases that match TRBD1. V lost 4 bases and J lost 9; bases outside the gene matches: 13. This CDR3 comprises 15 residues. Looked up from germline, CDR1 is SGDLS and CDR2 is YYNGEE. CDR3: CASSPAGTEGAEQFF. CDR3 DNA sequence: TGTGCCAGCAGCCCGGCCGGGACAGAAGGGGCTGAGCAGTTCTTC.

The gene calls are TRBV7-2 and TRBJ2-5, with 7 bases aligning to TRBD2. Trimming cost V 0 bases and J 10 bases; bases outside gene matches: 2. The CDR3 runs 12 residues. The germline CDR1 and CDR2 sequences are SGHTA and FQGNSA. CDR3 region: CASSLAGGVQYF. The DNA of the CDR3 is TGTGCCAGCAGCTTAGCGGGGGGGGTCCAGTACTTC.

This clone was observed a handful of times. The rearrangement joins TRBV15 to TRBJ2-2; 8 nucleotides line up with TRBD1. The V gene's germline CDR1 is LNHNV and CDR2 YYDKDF (reference sequence). With V trimmed by 3 bases and J by 7 bases, 7 bases remained unmatched. This CDR3 is 15 amino acids long. The CDR3 spells CATSRVNRGVGELFF. The CDR3 DNA is TGTGCCACCAGCAGGGTCAACAGGGGGGTCGGGGAGCTGTTTTTT.